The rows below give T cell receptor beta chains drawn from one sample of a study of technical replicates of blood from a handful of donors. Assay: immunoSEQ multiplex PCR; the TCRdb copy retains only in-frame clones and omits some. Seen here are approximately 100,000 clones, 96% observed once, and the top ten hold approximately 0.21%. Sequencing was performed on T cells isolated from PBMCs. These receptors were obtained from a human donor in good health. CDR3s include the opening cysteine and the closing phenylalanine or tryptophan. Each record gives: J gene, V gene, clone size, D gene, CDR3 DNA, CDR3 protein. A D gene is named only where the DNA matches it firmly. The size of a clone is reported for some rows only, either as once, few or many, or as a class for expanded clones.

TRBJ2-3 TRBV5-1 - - TGCGCCAGCATTGACGGACTCCGCACAGATACGCAGTATTTT CASIDGLRTDTQYF
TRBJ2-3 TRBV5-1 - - TGCGCCAGCCAAAACGTCCGGGGCACAGATACGCAGTATTTT CASQNVRGTDTQYF
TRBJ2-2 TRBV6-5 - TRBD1 TGTGCCAGCACTTCGGGACAGGGTAGTTACGGGGAGCTGTTTTTT CASTSGQGSYGELFF
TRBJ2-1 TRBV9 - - TGTGCCAGCAGCGTAGAGTCGGGCCGGTCGGGAGTAACCCAGCAGTTCTTC CASSVESGRSGVTQQFF
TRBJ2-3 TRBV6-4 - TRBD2 TGTGCCAGCAGTGACAAAGCGGGGGGAGCAGATACGCAGTATTTT CASSDKAGGADTQYF
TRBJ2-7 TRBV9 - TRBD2 TGTGCCAGCAGCGGGACTAGAGGGTACGAGCAGTACTTC CASSGTRGYEQYF
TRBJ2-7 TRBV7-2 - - TGTGCCAGCAGCTTAGATGGAGTCCAAACCTACGAGCAGTACTTC CASSLDGVQTYEQYF
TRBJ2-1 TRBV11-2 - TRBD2 TGTGCCAGCAGCTTAAGTCAGCGGGAGGGGGACGATGAGCAGTTCTTC CASSLSQREGDDEQFF
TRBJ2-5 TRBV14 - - TGTGCCAGCAGCCAACTCTCCGGGAACCAAGAGACCCAGTACTTC CASSQLSGNQETQYF
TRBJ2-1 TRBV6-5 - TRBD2 TGTGCCAGCACCTGGACTAGCGGGGGAGGCAATGAGCAGTTCTTC CASTWTSGGGNEQFF
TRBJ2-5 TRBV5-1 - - TGCGCCAGCAGCTTGGAATCGGAGACCCAGTACTTC CASSLESETQYF
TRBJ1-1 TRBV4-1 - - TGCGCCAGCAGCCAAGAGGGCAAGGCGAACGGTGAAGCTTTCTTT CASSQEGKANGEAFF
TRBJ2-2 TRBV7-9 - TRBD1 TGTGCCAGCAGCCCGACCTATAGGACAGGAAAAGATACCGGGGAGCTGTTTTTT CASSPTYRTGKDTGELFF
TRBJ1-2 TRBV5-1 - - TGCGCCAGCAGCTTGGATAGTCCGGGGGGGTATGGCTACACCTTC CASSLDSPGGYGYTF
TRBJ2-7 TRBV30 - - TGTGCCTGGAGTGCCCGGCTAGGTGTGTACTTC CAWSARLGVYF
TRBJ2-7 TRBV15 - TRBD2 TGTGCCACCAGCAGTCAACAGGAGAACCCCAGCTCGGGAGGGCCTATAGAGCAGTACTTC CATSSQQENPSSGGPIEQYF
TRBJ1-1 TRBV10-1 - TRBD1 TGCGCCAGCAGTGAGTCGGCAGGGGGGAACACTGAAGCTTTCTTT CASSESAGGNTEAFF
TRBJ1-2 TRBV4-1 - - TGCGCCAGCAGCAGACAGCTTCAGCCAGGGGGCTACACCTTC CASSRQLQPGGYTF
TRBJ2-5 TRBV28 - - TGTGCCAGCAGTTTCTCTGAGACACAAGAGACCCAGTACTTC CASSFSETQETQYF
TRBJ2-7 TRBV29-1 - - TGCAGCGTTGCTCAGGTAGTCCACGAGCAGTACTTC CSVAQVVHEQYF
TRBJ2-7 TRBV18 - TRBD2 TGTGCCAGCTCACCCGTGGCAAGAGGAAGCGGGAGCTCCTACGAGCAGTACTTC CASSPVARGSGSSYEQYF
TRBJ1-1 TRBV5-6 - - TGTGCCAGCAGCTTGATGCTTAATCGGGGATTGAACACTGAAGCTTTCTTT CASSLMLNRGLNTEAFF
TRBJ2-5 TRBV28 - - TGTGCCAGCAGTTACGCTCGGGGATTCGGGGAGACCCAGTACTTC CASSYARGFGETQYF
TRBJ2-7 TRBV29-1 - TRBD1 TGCAGCGTTGGGGACAGGGGGTACTACGAGCAGTACTTC CSVGDRGYYEQYF
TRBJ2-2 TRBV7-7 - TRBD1 TGTGCTAGCAGTCTTCTGTCCCCGGGACAGGGGGTAACCGGGGAGCTGTTTTTT CASSLLSPGQGVTGELFF
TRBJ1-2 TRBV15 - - TGTGCCACCAGCAGAGGCGACAGGACAGCTAACTATGGCTACACCTTC CATSRGDRTANYGYTF
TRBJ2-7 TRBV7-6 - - TGTGCCAGCAGCACAATCCGGGACAATCACTACGAGCAGTACTTC CASSTIRDNHYEQYF
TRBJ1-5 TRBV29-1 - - TGCAGCGTTGTTGGAGGGAACGCCAATCAGCCCCAGCATTTT CSVVGGNANQPQHF
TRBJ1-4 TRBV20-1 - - TGCAGTGCCCTGGGCTATGAAAAACTGTTTTTT CSALGYEKLFF
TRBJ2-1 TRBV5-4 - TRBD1 TGTGCCAGCAGACCCGGGACAGATTACAATGAGCAGTTCTTC CASRPGTDYNEQFF
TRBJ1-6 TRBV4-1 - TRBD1 TGCGCCAGCAGCGCGGACAGGGTTATAACACCCCTCCACTTT CASSADRVITPLHF
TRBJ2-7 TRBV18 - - TGTGCCAGCTCACCTATAGCGAGCGCCTACGAGCAGTACTTC CASSPIASAYEQYF
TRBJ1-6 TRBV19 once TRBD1 TGTGCCAGTAGTATGGGACAGGGGGATTCACCCCTCCACTTT CASSMGQGDSPLHF
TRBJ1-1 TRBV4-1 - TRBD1 TGCGCCAGCAGCCAAGAAACGAATCAGGGGGCAAGTGTAGATACTGAAGCTTTCTTT CASSQETNQGASVDTEAFF
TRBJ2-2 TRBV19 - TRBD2 TGTGCCAGTAGAGCCGGGACTAGCGGGAGTCGAGGGACCGCCGGGGAGCTGTTTTTT CASRAGTSGSRGTAGELFF
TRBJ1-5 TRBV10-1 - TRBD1 TGCGCCAGCAGTGAGTCGGACCGGGACAGGGCTCAGCCCCAGCATTTT CASSESDRDRAQPQHF
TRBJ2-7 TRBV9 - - TGTGCCAGCAGCGTAGCTCCGGACAGTCTCTCCTACGAGCAGTACTTC CASSVAPDSLSYEQYF
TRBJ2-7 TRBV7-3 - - TGTGCCAGCAGCTTACGTGGGGCGGACGAGCAGTACTTC CASSLRGADEQYF
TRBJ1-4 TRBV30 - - TGTGCCTGGAGTGTAGGGGCAGTCGAAAAACTGTTTTTT CAWSVGAVEKLFF